These 3 T cell receptor beta chains share one sample of origin, sequenced in a study of T-cell reconstitution after alpha-beta-depleted transplantation in children (dated by TCRdb to the mid-2010s). Libraries were constructed by PCR. The run used an Illumina HiSeq 2500. Molecular barcoding was employed in the preparation of TCR libraries, with unique molecular identifiers being used to normalize TCRbeta repertoire quantification. The raw public data were reprocessed by TCRdb itself: fastp quality trimming at Q25, MiXCR clonotype calling, in-frame beta chains only. Every entry covers one CDR3 protein and lists the most common genes and DNA from its rows. This sample gives hundreds of thousands of distinct CDR3 sequences in total; roughly 17% of them show up just once. The ten top clones hold 0.85% to 1.3% of the sample. Sequenced material: PBMCs from the stem cell graft donor, taken from the stem cell graft. Receptors originate from a human donor who donated a stem cell graft to a child with acute myeloid leukemia.

There are many counts of this clonotype. The chain couples TRBV7-2 to TRBJ2-1; D gene ambiguous. Germline V gene sequence: CDR1 SGHTA, CDR2 FQGNSA. The CDR3 is 12 residues long. Deletions cut 4 bases from V and 6 bases from J, with 7 bases between. The CDR3 DNA sequence: TGTGCCAGCAGCTCATTTGTCAATGAGCAGTTCTTC. It specifies CASSSFVNEQFF. Looking up the rest from reference TRBV7-2 and TRBJ2-1 gives the full variable domain: GAGVSQSPSNKVTEKGKDVELRCDPISGHTALYWYRQSLGQGLEFLIYFQGNSAPDKSGLPSDRFSAERTGGSVSTLTIQRTQQEDSAVYLCASSSFVNEQFFGPGTRLTVL.

This clonotype showed up many times. J is TRBJ1-1 and V is TRBV20-1; D unclear. Trimming removed 3 bases from V and 1 base from J, with 9 bases in between. The CDR3 has 13 residues. Looked up from germline, CDR1 is DFQATT and CDR2 is SNEGSKA (reference sequence). CDR3 region: CSASDPPNTEAFF. In DNA, the CDR3 is TGCAGTGCTAGTGACCCCCCGAACACTGAAGCTTTCTTT.

This chain uses TRBV15 with TRBJ2-1; 10 bases are a match to TRBD1. CDR1 and CDR2 (germline): LNHNV, YYDKDF (reference sequence). The junction had 3 bases not matched to a gene; V was cut back by 0 bases and J by 4 bases. The CDR3 runs to 16 residues. This chain's CDR3 is CATSREGQGIYNEQFF. Here the CDR3 DNA reads TGTGCCACCAGCAGAGAGGGACAGGGGATTTACAATGAGCAGTTCTTC.